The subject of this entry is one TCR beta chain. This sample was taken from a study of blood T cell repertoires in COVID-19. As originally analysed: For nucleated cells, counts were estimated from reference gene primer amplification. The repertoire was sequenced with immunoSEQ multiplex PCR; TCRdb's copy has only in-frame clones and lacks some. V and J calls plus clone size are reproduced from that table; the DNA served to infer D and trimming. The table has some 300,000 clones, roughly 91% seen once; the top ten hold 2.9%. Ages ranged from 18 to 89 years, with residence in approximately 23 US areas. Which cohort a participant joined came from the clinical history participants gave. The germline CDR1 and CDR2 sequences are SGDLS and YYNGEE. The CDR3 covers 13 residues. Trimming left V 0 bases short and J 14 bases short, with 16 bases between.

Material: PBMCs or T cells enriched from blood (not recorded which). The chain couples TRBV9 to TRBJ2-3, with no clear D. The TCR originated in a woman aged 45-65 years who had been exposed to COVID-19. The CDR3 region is CASSVALLDPRYF. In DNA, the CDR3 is TGTGCCAGCAGCGTAGCTCTTCTAGACCCCAGGTATTTT.